Presented here are 6 T cell receptor beta chains from one specimen sequenced in a study of T cells in Graves' hyperthyroidism and ophthalmopathy. Amplification of TCR beta CDR3 regions used RNA as the template. Using the HTBI primer set, a first-round RT-PCR was run on the TCR CDR3. TCRdb redid the calling of the multiplex PCR reads with MiXCR, one entry per CDR3 protein. The table records 300,000 to 500,000 distinct CDR3 sequences, approximately 15% of them present only once. Sequencing was done on a sample of blood. Receptor source: a woman in her twenties or thirties with Graves' hyperthyroidism.

The chain is built from TRBV20-1 and TRBJ2-3; no definite D call. Trimming shortened V by 5 bases and J by 8 bases, and 11 bases separated the two germline ends. This CDR3 has 11 amino acids. Germline CDR1 reads DFQATT; CDR2 reads SNEGSKA (reference sequence). CDR3 sequence: CSAPPASTQYF. CDR3 coding DNA: TGCAGTGCTCCCCCAGCTAGTACGCAGTATTTT.

Regarding this clonotype: The final CDR3 position lacks the conserved phenylalanine or tryptophan, pointing to a likely read error. V and J are TRBV7-2 and TRBJ2-3, with TRBD2 as a possible D gene (6 bases). CDR1 and CDR2 from the germline V gene are SGHTA and FQGNSA. This CDR3 is built from 17 residues. V was pared by 3 bases and J by 0 bases, with 16 bases between. The CDR3 bases are TGTGCCAGCAGCTTTAACAGACTAGGGGTTAGCACAGATACGCAGTATCTT. Translated, it gives CASSFNRLGVSTDTQYL.

The sample holds many counts of this clonotype. V usage is TRBV27 and J usage is TRBJ2-7; D tentatively reads TRBD1 or TRBD2 (5 bases each). This CDR3 has 16 residues. CDR1 MNHEY and CDR2 SMNVEV come from the germline V gene (reference sequence). Trimming took 3 bases from V and 4 from J, leaving 19 bases between them. This CDR3 is CASSLDMGHRGYEQYF. The CDR3 DNA sequence: TGTGCCAGCAGTTTGGATATGGGGCACAGAGGGTACGAGCAGTACTTC.

Only a few counts were recorded for this clonotype. CDR3 bases: TGTGCCAGCAGTCCAGGACAGGGGGCGAACGAGCAGTACTTC. It encodes CASSPGQGANEQYF. This sequence joins TRBV28 and TRBJ2-7; 11 bases align to TRBD1. The CDR3 totals 14 residues. Germline V gene sequence: CDR1 MDHEN, CDR2 SYDVKM. With V trimmed by 5 bases and J by 5 bases, 5 bases remained unmatched.

This clonotype was recorded many times. The chain has TRBV27 and TRBJ2-2; no reliable D call. CDR3 size: 16 residues. V lost 5 bases to trimming and J lost 4 bases, with 17 bases between them. Germline loops: CDR1 MNHEY, CDR2 SMNVEV (reference sequence). In nucleotides, the CDR3 is TGTGCCAGCAGTCCCCAGGAACAGCTTGCCACCGGGGAGCTGTTTTTT. This gives the protein CASSPQEQLATGELFF.

This chain joins TRBV5-1 and TRBJ2-5; D tentatively fits TRBD1 or TRBD2 (5 bases each). V lost 4 bases, J lost 5 bases, and 21 bases lay in between. Germline V lookup: CDR1 SGHRS, CDR2 YFSETQ. The CDR3 extends over 16 amino acids. Here the CDR3 reads CASSELTGSGGETQYF. Here the CDR3 DNA reads TGCGCCAGCAGCGAACTCACAGGATCCGGCGGGGAGACCCAGTACTTC.